These 11 T cell receptor beta chains were sequenced from one sample in a study of response to subunit inactivated influenza vaccine. A single record per CDR3 protein comes from TCRdb applying MiXCR to the RT-PCR reads. This repertoire shows around 580,000 distinct CDR3 sequences, about 12% found once; its top ten account for about 10%. This sample comprised PBMCs from blood, obtained on the day of vaccination. The receptors were gathered from a man aged 50 to 60 who received an inactivated influenza vaccine.

This clonotype occurred many times. The chain joins TRBV27 to TRBJ2-7; D might be TRBD1 (5 bases). CDR1 is MNHEY, CDR2 SMNVEV, per germline (reference sequence). The CDR3 loop spans 15 amino acids. Trimming removed 5 bases at V and 0 bases at J, with 14 bases between. The CDR3: CASSLVQGPSYEQYF. The DNA of the CDR3 is TGTGCCAGCAGTCTCGTGCAGGGCCCCTCCTACGAGCAGTACTTC.

This clonotype has only a few counts. The rearrangement joins TRBV3-1 to TRBJ2-6; D is perhaps TRBD2 (5 bases). Germline CDR1 and CDR2: LGHDT and YNNKEL (reference sequence). V lost 4 bases and J 0 bases, leaving 16 bases between the germline ends. This CDR3 region has 18 residues. CDR3 sequence: CASSLGVSRPSGANVLTF. CDR3 DNA sequence: TGTGCCAGCAGCCTCGGGGTCAGCCGTCCCTCTGGGGCCAACGTCCTGACTTTC.

The sample holds one count of this clonotype. The chain links TRBV7-9 to TRBJ2-3; D may be TRBD2 (6 bases). The CDR3 loop spans 15 amino acids. Germline-derived CDR1 and CDR2 are SEHNR and FQNEAQ (reference sequence). V was cut by 5 bases and J by 6 bases, with 18 bases left in between. In DNA form, the CDR3 reads TGTGCCAGCAGCGTTTGGACGCGGGAAGCCGATACGCAGTATTTT. This gives the protein CASSVWTREADTQYF.

This clonotype was counted at least ten times. The chain couples TRBV20-1 to TRBJ2-7; 8 bases map to TRBD2. V gave up 0 bases and J gave up 2 bases; unmatched junction bases: 6. The CDR3 spans 15 residues. Looked up from germline, CDR1 is DFQATT and CDR2 is SNEGSKA (reference sequence). CDR3 nucleotides: TGCAGTGCTAGAGATCTGCTAGCGGGTACCTACGAGCAGTACTTC. Translation gives CSARDLLAGTYEQYF.

V gene TRBV20-1 combines with J gene TRBJ2-7; 9 bases line up with TRBD2. The CDR3 extends over 14 amino acids. Germline V CDR1 and CDR2: DFQATT, SNEGSKA (reference sequence). The V gene end was trimmed by 0 bases and the J gene end by 6 bases; junction bases not matched to a gene: 6. The chain's CDR3 is CSARDPSGGREQYF. The CDR3 DNA reads TGCAGTGCTAGAGATCCCAGCGGGGGGCGCGAGCAGTACTTC.

This rearrangement joins TRBV4-3 to TRBJ2-2; D unresolved. The CDR3 extends over 15 amino acids. CDR1 is LGHNA and CDR2 is YSLEER in the germline V gene. V was shortened by 0 bases and J by 4 bases, with 9 bases between the two germline ends. CDR3 protein: CASSQEMWSTGELFF. CDR3 nucleotides: TGCGCCAGCAGCCAAGAAATGTGGTCCACCGGGGAGCTGTTTTTT.

The chain links TRBV7-9 to TRBJ2-1, with D perhaps assigned TRBD1 or TRBD2 (5 bases each). The V and J ends lost 4 bases and 4 bases respectively, with 14 bases between them. There are 15 residues in the CDR3. The germline V gene encodes CDR1 SEHNR and CDR2 FQNEAQ (reference sequence). CDR3: CASSSYRDPYNEQFF. CDR3 in DNA: TGTGCCAGCAGCTCCTACCGGGACCCATACAATGAGCAGTTCTTC.

The chain carries TRBV29-1 and TRBJ2-1, with 9 bases lining up with TRBD1. With V trimmed by 7 bases and J by 2 bases, 9 bases remained unmatched. Germline-derived CDR1 and CDR2 are SQVTM and ANQGSEA. The CDR3 contains 15 residues. The CDR3 loop is CSACTGGVAYNEQFF. The CDR3 coding sequence is TGCAGCGCTTGCACAGGGGGCGTAGCCTACAATGAGCAGTTCTTC.

The chain couples TRBV7-6 to TRBJ2-5; TRBD2 agrees at 9 bases. With 4 bases clipped from V and 5 bases from J, the junction kept 11 bases outside the gene matches. Germline assignment: CDR1 SGHVS and CDR2 FNYEAQ. The CDR3 runs to 16 residues. CDR3 bases: TGTGCCAGCAGCTCGCGAGGACTAGCGTCCCGCGAGACCCAGTACTTC. Translating gives CASSSRGLASRETQYF.

The gene calls are TRBV7-9 and TRBJ2-5; tentative D call: TRBD2 (7 bases). V was shortened by 3 bases and J by 5 bases, with 19 bases between the two germline ends. The CDR3 loop spans 16 amino acids. In germline, CDR1 is SEHNR, CDR2 FQNEAQ (reference sequence). CDR3 amino acids: CASSLDLGGRWETQYF. The CDR3 DNA follows: TGTGCCAGCAGCTTGGATTTGGGGGGGCGATGGGAGACCCAGTACTTC.

The sample holds many counts of this clonotype. The chain employs TRBV5-1 and TRBJ2-7; tentative D call: TRBD1 (5 bases). CDR1 and CDR2 from the germline V gene are SGHRS and YFSETQ. This CDR3 has 14 amino acids. Trimming cost V 3 bases and J 1 base, with 11 bases left between them. The CDR3 DNA follows: TGCGCCAGCAGCTGGACACAGGCTTCCTACGAGCAGTACTTC. Its protein is CASSWTQASYEQYF.